One sample yielded the 17 T cell receptor beta chains listed below, sequenced in a study of cytomegalovirus exposure and HLA in healthy donors. In the PCR, 60 Vbeta and 13 Jbeta primers were used. Clones were read by immunoSEQ multiplex PCR, and TCRdb kept only the in-frame ones, dropping some. The table includes about 160,000 clones, approximately 70% detected once. The sequenced sample consisted of PBMCs. These receptor sequences come from a man aged 18 to 29 in good health and CMV-seropositive.

The V call is TRBV4-2, the J call TRBJ1-2; D perhaps matches TRBD1 (5 bases). The CDR3 consists of 15 residues. V lost 6 bases, J lost 4 bases, and 18 bases lay in between. CDR1 and CDR2 from the germline V gene are LGHNA and YNFKEQ. The CDR3 reads CASRPGLQDGYGYTF. The CDR3 nucleotides are TGTGCCAGCAGGCCGGGACTACAGGACGGCTATGGCTACACCTTC.

The gene calls are TRBV30 and TRBJ1-2; D is ambiguous. Trimming stripped 0 bases from V and 6 bases from J, with 17 bases between. This CDR3 region has 15 residues. Germline V CDR1 and CDR2: GTSNPN, SVGIG (reference sequence). The CDR3 protein is CAWSVEWPGENGYTF. The CDR3 DNA sequence: TGTGCCTGGAGTGTAGAATGGCCAGGCGAGAATGGCTACACCTTC.

V and J are TRBV6-1 and TRBJ1-5; 8 bases map to TRBD1. The length of the CDR3 is 15 residues. Germline-derived CDR1 and CDR2 are MNHNS and SASEGT. V lost 5 bases, J lost 5 bases, and 8 bases stayed unmatched. Written as DNA, the CDR3 is TGTGCCAGCAGTCCAGAACAGGGGGGATATCAGCCCCAGCATTTT. It translates to CASSPEQGGYQPQHF.

This clone was counted a single time. The chain combines TRBV5-1 with TRBJ2-1, with TRBD2 matching over 10 bases. This CDR3 has 14 amino acids. J gave up 8 bases and V 3 bases, and 5 bases lay outside the gene matches. Germline V gene lookup returns CDR1 SGHRS and CDR2 YFSETQ. CDR3: CASSWGTSADEQFF. The CDR3, as DNA: TGCGCCAGCAGCTGGGGGACTAGCGCGGATGAGCAGTTCTTC.

This rearrangement joins TRBV7-3 to TRBJ1-1, with 11 bases lining up with TRBD1. CDR1 is SGHTA, CDR2 FQGTGA, per germline. The length of the CDR3 is 15 residues. V lost 5 bases and J lost 4; bases outside the gene matches: 6. The CDR3 DNA is TGTGCCAGCAGCGTTACCGGGACAGGGGGCACTGAAGCTTTCTTT. This translates into CASSVTGTGGTEAFF.

CDR3 in amino acids: CASSAERQEITRVAFF. For the CDR3, the DNA is TGCGCCAGCAGCGCCGAGCGGCAGGAGATAACAAGGGTCGCTTTCTTT. This chain connects TRBV5-1 to TRBJ1-1; D ambiguous. Germline lookup yields CDR1 SGHRS and CDR2 YFSETQ. The CDR3 totals 16 residues. V was cut by 4 bases and J by 11 bases, with 27 bases left in between.

The chain joins TRBV9 to TRBJ1-2, with 10 bases lining up with TRBD1. CDR3 size: 17 residues. CDR1 and CDR2 (germline): SGDLS, YYNGEE. V shed 0 bases, J shed 4 bases, and the junction held 9 bases outside the gene matches. The CDR3 protein is CASSVATGDRGTYGYTF. The CDR3 DNA follows: TGTGCCAGCAGCGTAGCTACGGGGGACAGGGGTACCTATGGCTACACCTTC. The full variable domain, rest sourced from reference TRBV9 and TRBJ1-2, is DSGVTQTPKHLITATGQRVTLRCSPRSGDLSVYWYQQSLDQGLQFLIQYYNGEERAKGNILERFSAQQFPDLHSELNLSSLELGDSALYFCASSVATGDRGTYGYTFGSGTRLTVV.

The rearrangement uses TRBV27 and TRBJ2-5, with D perhaps TRBD2 (6 bases). Germline CDR1 reads MNHEY; CDR2 reads SMNVEV (reference sequence). The V end lost 3 bases, the J end lost 0 bases, and 11 bases lay between the germline ends. The CDR3 totals 15 residues. CDR3 amino acids: CASSFVAGYQETQYF. The CDR3 bases are TGTGCCAGCAGTTTTGTTGCGGGGTACCAAGAGACCCAGTACTTC.

V gene TRBV5-1 combines with J gene TRBJ1-4, with TRBD1 as a possible D gene (5 bases). Deletions cut 6 bases from V and 8 bases from J, with 17 bases between. The CDR3 consists of 14 residues. Germline lookup yields CDR1 SGHRS and CDR2 YFSETQ. Written as DNA, the CDR3 is TGCGCCAGCACCGCCGTCGGGGGTAGGGAAAAACTGTTTTTT. This encodes CASTAVGGREKLFF.

This clone was counted between two and nine times. J is TRBJ1-1 and V is TRBV5-1; unclear D gene. The ends were cut back, 4 bases at V and 2 bases at J, with 9 bases in the middle. Per the germline V gene, CDR1 is SGHRS and CDR2 is YFSETQ. The CDR3 is 13 residues long. CDR3 sequence (DNA): TGCGCCAGCAGCGAGTACAGCAACACTGAAGCTTTCTTT. Amino acids: CASSEYSNTEAFF.

V usage is TRBV30 and J usage is TRBJ2-4, with D maybe TRBD1 (5 bases). Per the germline V gene, CDR1 is GTSNPN and CDR2 is SVGIG (reference sequence). The V end was cut by 1 base, the J end by 1 base, with 11 bases between. This CDR3 is built from 15 residues. Written as DNA, the CDR3 is TGTGCCTGGAGTGGAAAGGGGATTGCCAAAAACATTCAGTACTTC. Its translation is CAWSGKGIAKNIQYF.

A single count supports this clone. The chain uses TRBV19 and TRBJ2-7, with 7 nucleotides matching TRBD1. The CDR3 spans 14 residues. Germline trimming cut 4 bases from V and 2 bases from J; bases unmatched to any gene: 5. Germline V gene data show CDR1 as LNHDA and CDR2 as SQIVND (reference sequence). CDR3 nucleotides: TGTGCCAGTAGTACACAAGACAGGGCCTACGAGCAGTACGTC. This translates into CASSTQDRAYEQYV.

The V gene is TRBV28, the J gene TRBJ1-1, with D possibly matching TRBD1 (5 bases). Germline V gene sequence: CDR1 MDHEN, CDR2 SYDVKM. This CDR3 has 12 residues. With 2 bases removed from V and 7 bases from J, the gap between germline ends came to 8 bases. The CDR3 coding sequence is TGTGCCAGCAGTTTAAGGGGCTTTGAAGCTTTCTTT. It translates to CASSLRGFEAFF.

This clone was seen just once. The chain recombines TRBV6-5 with TRBJ2-7; 10 bases fit TRBD1. J was trimmed by 3 bases and V by 5 bases; bases with no gene match: 1. This CDR3 contains 13 residues. CDR1 and CDR2 (germline): MNHEY, SVGAGI. This CDR3 reads CASSRDRGYEQYV. CDR3 DNA sequence: TGTGCCAGCAGTCGGGACAGGGGCTACGAGCAGTACGTC.

A few counts support this clone. This CDR3 reads CASSYLGSTDTQYF. In DNA, the CDR3 is TGTGCCAGCAGTTACCTCGGGAGCACAGATACGCAGTATTTT. The genes are TRBV6-5 and TRBJ2-3; D not resolved. V lost 2 bases and J 0 bases, leaving 6 bases between the germline ends. The CDR3 length is 14 residues. Germline-derived CDR1 and CDR2 are MNHEY and SVGAGI.

CDR3 loop: CASSYQGDTGELFF. CDR3 nucleotides: TGTGCCAGCAGTTACCAGGGGGACACCGGGGAGCTGTTTTTT. This sequence joins TRBV6-5 and TRBJ2-2; 7 bases fit TRBD1. The V gene end was trimmed by 2 bases and the J gene end by 3 bases; junction bases not matched to a gene: 0. The CDR3 totals 14 residues. Germline-derived CDR1 and CDR2 are MNHEY and SVGAGI.

The rearrangement joins TRBV19 to TRBJ1-3; tentatively, D is TRBD1 (5 bases). V was trimmed by 5 bases and J by 8 bases, leaving 13 bases between them. Germline V gene data show CDR1 as LNHDA and CDR2 as SQIVND (reference sequence). The CDR3 spans 13 residues. This CDR3 reads CASSWGLGDTIYF. The CDR3 nucleotides read TGTGCCAGTAGTTGGGGACTGGGGGACACCATATATTTT.